This is a list of T cell receptor beta chains from one sample in a study of blood T cell repertoires in COVID-19. TCRdb's table, derived via immunoSEQ multiplex PCR, lists solely in-frame clones and lacks some. The table shows about 250,000 clones, with 70% to 85% occurring only once. Sequencing was done on a sample of peripheral blood. The receptors were gathered from a man older than 75 with acute or convalescent COVID-19. Both conserved end residues are part of each CDR3.

v_gene	len	CDR3aa
TRBV19	16	CASSIPPDHWRQPQHF
TRBV5-1	15	CASSLGQGEWGTQYF
TRBV19	17	CASSLGQWTLSNQPQHF
TRBV4-2	17	CASSLHVGQGNNSPLHF
TRBV3-1/TRBV3-2	16	CASSQDGRLVSYEQYF
TRBV5-5	15	CASSLKDRGTDTQYF
TRBV5-4	15	CASSSGQGAYNEQFF
TRBV7-8	12	CASSLRGLEAFF
TRBV20-1	14	CSASFRESNEKLFF
TRBV6-5	11	CASSSTGGEYF
TRBV27	13	CNTRASGSYEQYF
TRBV5-1	15	CASNPGQGGSRGYTF
TRBV5-1	17	CASMARTSGNNYNEQFF
TRBV5-1	15	CASSLDATGTISLHF
TRBV3-1/TRBV3-2	17	CASSHLQGTESKQTQYF
TRBV30	16	CAWSVWGSGASYEQYF
TRBV18	12	CASSPPGYEQYF
TRBV24-1	16	CATSDPRTVGAYEQYF
TRBV5-4	14	CASSLADRAGEAFF
TRBV15	17	CATSRDGGRGASTEAFF
TRBV28	13	CASSRKVPGEQYF
TRBV5-1	14	CASSVDIGSYEQYF
TRBV7-2	17	CASSSGQGAGGANVLTF
TRBV11-3	13	CASSSLRNNEQFF
TRBV30	13	CAWSVMGTGREYF
TRBV19	12	CASSRGGQPQHF
TRBV12-5	15	CASGSSRGLLKTQYF
TRBV11-2	14	CASRPWTGGTEAFF
TRBV9	18	CASSSRSGTSGTYNEQFF
TRBV6-5	14	CAASRFSGANVLTF
TRBV3-1/TRBV3-2	13	CATQEQGGYEQYF
TRBV27	15	CASSPRGASNQPQHF
TRBV29-1	13	CSVEQGAQETQYF
TRBV6-5	14	CASSYSYRLRGYTF
TRBV28	14	CASSHGLGTGELFF
TRBV19	14	CASSAGNSNQPQHF
TRBV24-1	15	CATSDPGQGSQPQHF